A single TCR beta chain is shown here with its context. This CDR3 comprises 12 residues. The V gene's germline CDR1 is SEHNR and CDR2 FQNEAQ (reference sequence). Trimming pared 1 base from V and 5 bases from J, leaving 5 bases between. The record originates from a study of blood T cell repertoires in COVID-19. About the research overall: Sample material is recorded as cDNA or gDNA derived from T cells, B-cell-depleted T cells, or PBMCs.

This table comes from immunoSEQ multiplex PCR, and its TCRdb copy is limited to in-frame clones, with some not included. The sample has more than 200,000 clones, about 91% seen once. Material: peripheral blood. The V call is TRBV7-9, the J call TRBJ1-2; D remains unclear. The TCR sequence derives from a woman in her twenties or thirties with COVID-19, enrolled during active disease. This CDR3 is CASSLGAYGYTF. As DNA, the CDR3 is TGTGCCAGCAGCTTAGGAGCGTATGGCTACACCTTC.